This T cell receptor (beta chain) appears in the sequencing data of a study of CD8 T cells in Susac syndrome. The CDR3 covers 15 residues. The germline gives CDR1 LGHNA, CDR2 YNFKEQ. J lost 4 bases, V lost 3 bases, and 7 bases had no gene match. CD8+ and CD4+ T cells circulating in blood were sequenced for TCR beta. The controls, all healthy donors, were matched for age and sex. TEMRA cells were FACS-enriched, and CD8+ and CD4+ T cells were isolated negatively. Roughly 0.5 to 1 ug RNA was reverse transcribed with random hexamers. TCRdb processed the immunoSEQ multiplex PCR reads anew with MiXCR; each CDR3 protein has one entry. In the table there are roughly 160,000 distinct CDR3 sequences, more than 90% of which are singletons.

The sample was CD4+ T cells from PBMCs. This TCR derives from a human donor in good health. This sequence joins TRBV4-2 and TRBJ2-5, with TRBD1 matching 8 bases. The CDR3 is CASSHGQGQRETQYF. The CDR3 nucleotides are TGTGCCAGCAGCCACGGACAGGGTCAGCGAGAGACCCAGTACTTC.